Listed here are 5 T cell receptor beta chains from one sample, sequenced in a study of somatic mutations in cytotoxic T cells in rheumatoid arthritis. TCRdb's table, derived via immunoSEQ multiplex PCR, lists solely in-frame clones and lacks some. The data contain 9,500 to 15,000 clones, 83% of them singletons. The sequenced sample was CD8+ T cells sorted from blood. The receptors derive from a woman in her sixties or seventies in good health.

The chain is built from TRBV7-6 and TRBJ1-1, with 7 positions matching TRBD1. Trimming removed 6 bases from V and 5 bases from J; junction bases left unmatched: 6. The CDR3 sequence is 13 residues long. Germline V lookup: CDR1 SGHVS, CDR2 FNYEAQ. CDR3 residues: CASSPGGWTEAFF. CDR3 in DNA: TGTGCCAGCAGTCCAGGGGGGTGGACTGAAGCTTTCTTT.

As to this clone: The sample carries other DNA sequences with the same CDR3. CDR3 DNA sequence: TGTGCCAGCAGCGTCACCGGGACAGTTCAAGAGACCCAGTACTTC. Translation: CASSVTGTVQETQYF. The chain couples TRBV9 to TRBJ2-5; TRBD1 aligns across 7 bases. In germline, CDR1 is SGDLS, CDR2 YYNGEE. Trimming at V came to 2 bases and at J to 2 bases, leaving 6 bases not matched to a gene. This CDR3 spans 15 amino acids.

This chain uses TRBV4-2 with TRBJ2-1, with 16 bases that match TRBD2. The germline V gene encodes CDR1 LGHNA and CDR2 YNFKEQ. The CDR3 has 15 amino acids. Trimming at V came to 4 bases and at J to 12 bases, leaving 6 bases not matched to a gene. The CDR3 loop is CASSPGTSGGAGQFF. DNA of the CDR3: TGTGCCAGCAGCCCGGGGACTAGCGGGGGGGCGGGGCAGTTCTTC.

The chain combines TRBV9 with TRBJ2-3, with 8 bases that match TRBD2. Trimming cost V 7 bases and J 5 bases; bases outside gene matches: 12. The CDR3 is 15 residues long. The germline V gene has CDR1 SGDLS and CDR2 YYNGEE. The CDR3, as DNA: TGTGCCAGCGGACTATCCGGGGGGGCGCAAGATACGCAGTATTTT. The encoded protein is CASGLSGGAQDTQYF.

The genes are TRBV5-4 and TRBJ2-1; D not certain. Trimming took 1 base from V and 10 from J, leaving 9 bases between them. Germline V CDR1 and CDR2: SGHNT, YYREEE (reference sequence). This CDR3 comprises 12 residues. In nucleotides, the CDR3 is TGTGCCAGCAGCTTGCTCCTCCGGGAGCAGTTCTTC. It codes for CASSLLLREQFF.